This TCR beta chain was captured in a study of identical twins. Note on this clonotype: Its antigen is as yet unknown.

Template switching created a universal primer site, and the cDNA included unique molecular identifiers. TCRdb reprocessed the 5' RACE reads with MiXCR, giving one entry per CDR3 protein. The sample contains about 220,000 distinct CDR3 sequences, roughly 7.1% of which appear only once. The CDR3 loop spans 15 amino acids. From germline, CDR1 is SEHNR and CDR2 FQNEAQ (reference sequence). Trimming took 5 bases from V and 3 from J; bases not matched to a gene: 9. Findings of the study overall: The study reached conclusions through statistical analysis that was cross-sectional, not following the same donors.

The same sample was also studied in work on T cells expressing NK-cell markers. That source reports: Sorted CD3+CD56+NKG2C+, CD3+CD56+NKG2C- and CD3+CD56-NKG2C+ T cells supplied TCR beta repertoires. Dominance of the CD3+CD56-NKG2C+ fraction by these clonotypes also held in several donors.

Sequences were obtained from CD8+ T cells sorted from blood. The origin of this receptor is a woman between 18 and 30 years old in good health. The chain couples TRBV7-9 to TRBJ1-1; 7 bases agree with TRBD1. The CDR3 coding sequence is TGTGCCAGCAGCCTAAGACAGGGTCGGGACACTGAAGCTTTCTTT. It codes for CASSLRQGRDTEAFF.